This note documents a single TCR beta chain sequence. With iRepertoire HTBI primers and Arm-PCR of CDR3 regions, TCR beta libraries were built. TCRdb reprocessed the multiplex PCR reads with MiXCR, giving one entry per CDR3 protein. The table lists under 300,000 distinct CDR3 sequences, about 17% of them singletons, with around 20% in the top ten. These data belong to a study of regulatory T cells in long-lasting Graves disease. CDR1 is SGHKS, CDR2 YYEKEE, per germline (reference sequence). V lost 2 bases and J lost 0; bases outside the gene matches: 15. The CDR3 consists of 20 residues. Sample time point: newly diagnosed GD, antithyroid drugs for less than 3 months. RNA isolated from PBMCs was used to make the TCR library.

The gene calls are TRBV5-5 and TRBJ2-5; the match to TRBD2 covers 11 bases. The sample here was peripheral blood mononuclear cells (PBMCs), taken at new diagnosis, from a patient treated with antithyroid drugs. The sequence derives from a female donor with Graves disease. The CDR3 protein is CASSLGRHSGRGPNQETQYF. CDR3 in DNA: TGTGCCAGCAGCTTAGGCCGACATAGCGGGAGGGGTCCGAACCAAGAGACCCAGTACTTC.